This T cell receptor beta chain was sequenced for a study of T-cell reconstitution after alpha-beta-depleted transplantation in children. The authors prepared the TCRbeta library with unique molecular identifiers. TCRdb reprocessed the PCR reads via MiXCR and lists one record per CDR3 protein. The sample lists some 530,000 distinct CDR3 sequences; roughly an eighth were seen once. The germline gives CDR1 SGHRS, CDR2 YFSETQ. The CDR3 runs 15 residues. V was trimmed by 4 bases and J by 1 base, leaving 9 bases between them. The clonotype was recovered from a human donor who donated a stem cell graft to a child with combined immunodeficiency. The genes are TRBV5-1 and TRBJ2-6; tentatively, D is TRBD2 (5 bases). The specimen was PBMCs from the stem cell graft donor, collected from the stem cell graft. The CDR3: CASSLGESGANVLTF. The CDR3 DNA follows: TGCGCCAGCAGCCTCGGGGAGTCTGGGGCCAACGTCCTGACTTTC.